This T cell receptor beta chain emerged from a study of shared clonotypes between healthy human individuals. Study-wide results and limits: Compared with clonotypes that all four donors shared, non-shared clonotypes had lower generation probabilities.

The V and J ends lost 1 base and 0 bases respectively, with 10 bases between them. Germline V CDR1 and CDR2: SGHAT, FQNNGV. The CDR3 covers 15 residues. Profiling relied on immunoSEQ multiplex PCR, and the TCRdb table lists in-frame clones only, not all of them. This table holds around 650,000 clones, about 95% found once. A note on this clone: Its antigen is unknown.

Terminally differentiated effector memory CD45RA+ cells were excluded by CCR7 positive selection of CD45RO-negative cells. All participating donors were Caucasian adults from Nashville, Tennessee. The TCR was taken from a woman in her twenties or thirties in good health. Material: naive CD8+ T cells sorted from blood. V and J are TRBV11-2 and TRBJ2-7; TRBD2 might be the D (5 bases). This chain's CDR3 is CASSLGRVSSYEQYF. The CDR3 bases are TGTGCCAGCAGCTTAGGGCGGGTTAGCTCCTACGAGCAGTACTTC.